Listed below are T cell receptor beta chains from one sample, sequenced in a study of beta chain features in type 1 diabetes. TCRdb's copy holds only in-frame clones and misses some; the assay was immunoSEQ multiplex PCR. There are about 290,000 clones in the sample; roughly 8% occur only once, and approximately 1% lies in the top ten. Sequences were obtained from central memory CD4+ T cells from blood. Receptor source: a woman between 18 and 29 years old in good health. Each CDR3 is given with its conserved first and last residue. The D gene is left open where the match is weak.

j_gene	len	v_gene	d_gene	CDR3aa
TRBJ2-5	17	TRBV5-1	TRBD2	CASSLGPILAGQETQYF
TRBJ2-1	17	TRBV11-3	TRBD1	CASSLVTGTGAYNEQFF
TRBJ1-2	12	TRBV28	-	CASSPIGPAPTF
TRBJ2-2	13	TRBV18	TRBD1	CASSRDRAGELFF
TRBJ1-1	13	TRBV5-1	TRBD1	CASSSGGRHEAFF
TRBJ1-1	14	TRBV4-3	-	CASSQHTGNTEAFF
TRBJ1-5	15	TRBV18	-	CASSGAGPPTQPQHF
TRBJ2-3	11	TRBV15	-	CATRYTDTQYF
TRBJ2-7	12	TRBV5-5	-	CASSHAVREQYF
TRBJ2-6	18	TRBV7-9	TRBD1	CASSEKGQGSSGANVLTF
TRBJ1-2	13	TRBV30	-	CAWKGSANYGYTF
TRBJ1-2	15	TRBV2	-	CASAVDGAANYGYTF
TRBJ1-5	14	TRBV11-3	-	CASSLDGQTQPQHF
TRBJ2-3	15	TRBV15	TRBD1	CATSRGGTDTDTQYF
TRBJ2-5	17	TRBV7-2	-	CASSLGRATRGGETQYF
TRBJ2-1	15	TRBV9	TRBD2	CASSVGGTTYNEQFF
TRBJ1-1	14	TRBV7-9	-	CASSLAGADTEAFF
TRBJ1-1	15	TRBV10-3	-	CAISPAGQGATEAFF
TRBJ1-6	15	TRBV4-1	-	CASSQVRDTYSPLHF
TRBJ2-5	14	TRBV6-1	-	CASSELGDQETQYF
TRBJ2-7	14	TRBV5-1	-	CASSLGTDAYEQYF
TRBJ1-1	13	TRBV29-1	-	CSVDGYWNTEAFF
TRBJ2-5	15	TRBV7-8	-	CASSFLPGTAETQYF
TRBJ2-1	15	TRBV9	TRBD2	CASSETGTIYNEQFF
TRBJ2-5	14	TRBV7-2	TRBD2	CASSRQAGKETQYF
TRBJ2-4	14	TRBV7-2	-	CASSLGGAKNIQYF
TRBJ2-7	14	TRBV7-2	TRBD2	CASSLERESAEQYF
TRBJ2-5	13	TRBV4-2	-	CASSQARGETQYF
TRBJ1-2	14	TRBV2	TRBD1	CASSEGGQPYGYTF
TRBJ2-7	14	TRBV7-9	TRBD1	CASSFGQESYEQYF
TRBJ2-1	13	TRBV10-3	-	CAISKDSYNEQFF
TRBJ2-1	15	TRBV18	TRBD2	CASSPELAGYNEQFF